Listed below are T cell receptor beta chains from one sample, sequenced in a study of Ad26.COV2.S vaccination and SARS-CoV-2 variants. The method was immunoSEQ multiplex PCR; TCRdb's version includes in-frame clones alone and lacks a portion of them. The profile covers about 350,000 clones, with around 89% appearing a single time and approximately 5.9% taken by the ten largest. Sequenced material: peripheral blood, taken in a trial of Ad26.COV2.S vaccine versus placebo. These receptors came from a person between 18 and 65 years old who received the Ad26.COV2.S COVID-19 vaccine or a placebo. CDR3s include the opening cysteine and the closing phenylalanine or tryptophan. D genes are given only for firm matches. Clone size, where shown, is once, few, many, or a class for clones that have expanded.

d_call	v_call	j_call	clone_size	cdr3_aa	cdr3_nt
.	TRBV19	TRBJ2-1	.	CASSIRGSNEQFF	TGTGCCAGTAGTATCCGGGGGAGCAATGAGCAGTTCTTC
.	TRBV7-9	TRBJ1-4	.	CASSLFGGLNEKLFF	TGTGCCAGCAGCTTATTTGGCGGACTAAATGAAAAACTGTTTTTT
TRBD1	TRBV6-5	TRBJ2-1	.	CASSYRTGGNEQFF	TGTGCCAGCAGTTACCGGACAGGGGGCAATGAGCAGTTCTTC
.	TRBV18	TRBJ2-5	.	CASSPRRTIQETQYF	TGTGCCAGCTCACCAAGGAGGACGATCCAAGAGACCCAGTACTTC
.	TRBV6-1	TRBJ1-5	few	CASSEAPGNQPQHF	TGTGCCAGCAGTGAAGCGCCCGGAAATCAGCCCCAGCATTTT
.	TRBV19	TRBJ1-4	.	CASTNFRVTTNEKLFF	TGTGCCAGTACGAACTTCAGGGTAACAACTAATGAAAAACTGTTTTTT
TRBD1	TRBV7-9	TRBJ1-3	.	CASSSDRGERNTIYF	TGTGCCAGCAGCTCCGACAGGGGGGAAAGAAACACCATATATTTT
.	TRBV19	TRBJ2-2	.	CASTDLGTGELFF	TGTGCCAGTACCGATCTAGGGACCGGGGAGCTGTTTTTT
.	TRBV5-1	TRBJ2-7	.	CASSLQDGTYEQYF	TGCGCCAGCAGCTTGCAGGACGGGACCTACGAGCAGTACTTC
.	TRBV28	TRBJ2-7	.	CASSLPPTRQGIGGDYEQYF	TGTGCCAGCAGTTTACCTCCCACCAGACAGGGCATTGGGGGGGACTACGAGCAGTACTTC
TRBD1	TRBV19	TRBJ2-7	once	CASSIGGTGSYEQYF	TGTGCCAGTAGTATAGGGGGGACAGGTTCCTACGAGCAGTACTTC
.	TRBV9	TRBJ1-1	.	CASSVDMNTEAFF	TGTGCCAGCAGCGTAGACATGAACACTGAAGCTTTCTTT
TRBD1	TRBV15	TRBJ2-7	once	CATSIEPGQGYEQYF	TGTGCCACCAGCATCGAGCCGGGACAGGGCTACGAGCAGTACTTC
.	TRBV4-2	TRBJ1-3	.	CASSQVTDSGNTIYF	TGTGCCAGCAGCCAAGTAACAGACTCTGGAAACACCATATATTTT
.	TRBV5-1	TRBJ1-2	once	CASSLAGRENYGYTF	TGCGCCAGCAGCTTGGCCGGCAGGGAAAACTATGGCTACACCTTC
.	TRBV6-5	TRBJ1-5	.	CASRQGSGNQPQHF	TGTGCCAGCAGACAGGGTAGTGGCAATCAGCCCCAGCATTTT
TRBD1	TRBV5-6	TRBJ2-5	.	CASMGRGRIETQYF	TGTGCCAGCATGGGCAGGGGGCGGATAGAGACCCAGTACTTC
.	TRBV7-9	TRBJ1-2	.	CASSLPGRSFYGYTF	TGTGCCAGCAGCTTACCGGGCCGAAGTTTCTATGGCTACACCTTC
.	TRBV7-2	TRBJ1-5	.	CASSLYAGGNQPQHF	TGTGCCAGCAGCTTATACGCAGGGGGCAATCAGCCCCAGCATTTT
.	TRBV7-2	TRBJ1-5	.	CASSLLRAGQPQHF	TGTGCCAGCAGCTTATTACGGGCAGGCCAGCCCCAGCATTTT
.	TRBV5-6	TRBJ2-7	.	CASSAGSSYEQYF	TGTGCCAGCAGCGCTGGGTCCTCCTACGAGCAGTACTTC
.	TRBV10-3	TRBJ2-1	.	CAISESRDNEQFF	TGTGCCATCAGTGAGTCAAGGGACAATGAGCAGTTCTTC
.	TRBV6-2/TRBV6-3	TRBJ1-1	few	CASSRQENTEAFF	TGTGCCAGCAGCCGACAGGAGAACACTGAAGCTTTCTTT
.	TRBV4-3	TRBJ1-2	.	CASSPGNYGYTF	TGCGCCAGCAGCCCAGGGAACTATGGCTACACCTTC
.	TRBV11-1	TRBJ2-1	.	CASSPDPRGNNEQFF	TGTGCCAGCAGCCCGGACCCAAGAGGAAACAATGAGCAGTTCTTC
TRBD1	TRBV5-1	TRBJ1-6	once	CASSMNRGSNSPLHF	TGCGCCAGCAGCATGAACAGGGGTTCTAATTCACCCCTCCACTTT
.	TRBV11-2	TRBJ2-1	.	CASSLDPGMGLDEQFF	TGTGCCAGCAGCTTAGATCCGGGAATGGGGTTGGATGAGCAGTTCTTC
.	TRBV4-2	TRBJ1-3	.	CASGQPSEGTIYF	TGTGCCAGTGGACAGCCATCGGAGGGCACCATATATTTT
.	TRBV5-4	TRBJ1-1	.	CASSSRRDTTMNTEAFF	TGTGCCAGCAGCTCAAGACGGGACACTACTATGAACACTGAAGCTTTCTTT
TRBD2	TRBV3-1/TRBV3-2	TRBJ2-5	.	CASSQGPAGESETQYF	TGTGCCAGCAGCCAAGGGCCTGCGGGAGAGTCAGAGACCCAGTACTTC
TRBD1	TRBV10-3	TRBJ2-2	.	CAISLDRVSGELFF	TGTGCCATCAGCCTGGACAGGGTCTCCGGGGAGCTGTTTTTT
.	TRBV6-5	TRBJ2-1	.	CASSLDLPYNEQFF	TGTGCCAGCAGTCTCGACCTTCCCTACAATGAGCAGTTCTTC
.	TRBV6-6	TRBJ2-7	.	CASSLINEQYF	TGTGCCAGCAGTCTAATAAACGAGCAGTACTTC
.	TRBV28	TRBJ1-5	.	CASSNLKGSISNQPQHF	TGTGCCAGCAGTAACTTAAAGGGGAGCATTAGCAATCAGCCCCAGCATTTT
.	TRBV7-9	TRBJ1-1	.	CASSLGRGRAFF	TGTGCCAGCAGCTTGGGCAGGGGAAGAGCTTTCTTT
.	TRBV7-9	TRBJ1-1	few	CASSLSPRGYTEAFF	TGTGCCAGCAGCTTATCACCCAGGGGTTATACTGAAGCTTTCTTT
.	TRBV3-1/TRBV3-2	TRBJ2-3	.	CASNFGDTQYF	TGTGCCAGCAACTTTGGGGATACGCAGTATTTT
TRBD2	TRBV5-4	TRBJ2-4	.	CASSLGAGATKNIQYF	TGTGCCAGCAGCTTGGGAGCGGGGGCTACCAAAAACATTCAGTACTTC
.	TRBV20-1	TRBJ2-1	.	CSARRGYEQFF	TGCAGTGCTAGAAGGGGGTATGAGCAGTTCTTC
.	TRBV7-2	TRBJ1-5	.	CASSLVGRGITGQPQHF	TGTGCCAGCAGCTTAGTTGGCAGGGGAATAACAGGCCAGCCCCAGCATTTT
.	TRBV14	TRBJ1-2	.	CASSLGPYYGYTF	TGTGCCAGCAGCCTGGGACCGTACTATGGCTACACCTTC
.	TRBV20-1	TRBJ1-5	.	CSAGDQPQHF	TGCAGTGCTGGGGATCAGCCCCAGCATTTT